The clone carrying this TCR beta chain came up a few times. CDR3 length equals 17 residues. Germline-derived CDR1 and CDR2 are DFQATT and SNEGSKA (reference sequence). V was pared by 4 bases and J by 0 bases, with 7 bases of the junction left unmatched. TCRdb independently ran MiXCR on the RT-PCR reads; one entry per CDR3 protein. The data show almost 700,000 distinct CDR3 sequences, 12% to 15% seen once. The source of this sequence is a female donor in good health, serving as a healthy control. The chain employs TRBV20-1 and TRBJ2-3; TRBD2 agrees at 13 bases. The sample consisted of memory CD4+ T cells from blood. The CDR3 DNA is TGCAGTGCTACCCGGACTAGCGGGAGATGGAGCACAGATACGCAGTATTTT. Protein: CSATRTSGRWSTDTQYF.